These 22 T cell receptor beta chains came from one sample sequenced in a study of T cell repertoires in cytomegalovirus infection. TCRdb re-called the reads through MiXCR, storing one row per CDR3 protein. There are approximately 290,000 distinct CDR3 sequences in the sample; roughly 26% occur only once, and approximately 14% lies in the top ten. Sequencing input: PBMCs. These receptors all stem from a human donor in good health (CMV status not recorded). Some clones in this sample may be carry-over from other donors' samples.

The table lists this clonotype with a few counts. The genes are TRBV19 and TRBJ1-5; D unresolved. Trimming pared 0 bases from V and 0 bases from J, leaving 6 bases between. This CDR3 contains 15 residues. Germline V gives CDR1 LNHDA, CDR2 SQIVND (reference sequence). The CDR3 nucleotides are TGTGCCAGTAGTATAGATACATCTAGCAATCAGCCCCAGCATTTT. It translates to CASSIDTSSNQPQHF.

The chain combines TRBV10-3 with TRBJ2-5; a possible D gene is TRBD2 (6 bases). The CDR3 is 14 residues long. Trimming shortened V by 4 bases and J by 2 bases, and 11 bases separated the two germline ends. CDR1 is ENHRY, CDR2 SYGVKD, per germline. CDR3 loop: CAISAWRDQETQYF. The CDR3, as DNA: TGTGCCATCAGTGCTTGGCGGGATCAAGAGACCCAGTACTTC.

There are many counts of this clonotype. The CDR3 is CASSYPQGTNTGELFF. The CDR3 region has the DNA TGTGCCAGCAGTTACCCACAGGGGACGAACACCGGGGAGCTGTTTTTT. The chain uses TRBV6-6 and TRBJ2-2, with 7 bases aligning to TRBD1. Trimming removed 2 bases from V and 0 bases from J; junction bases left unmatched: 3. Germline CDR1 is MNHNY and CDR2 is SVGAGI (reference sequence). The CDR3 loop spans 16 amino acids.

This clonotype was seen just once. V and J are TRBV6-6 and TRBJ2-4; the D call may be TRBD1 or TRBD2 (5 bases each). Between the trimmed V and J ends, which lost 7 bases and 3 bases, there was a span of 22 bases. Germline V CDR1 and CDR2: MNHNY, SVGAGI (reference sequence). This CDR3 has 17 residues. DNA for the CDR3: TGTGCCAGCACCCGGGGCCGGGGAAGCGAAAGCAAAAACATTCAGTACTTC. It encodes CASTRGRGSESKNIQYF.

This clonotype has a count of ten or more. In DNA form, the CDR3 reads TGTGCCATCAGTGAGTCCGGGACAGGGTCCCACGAGCAGTACTTC. Translated: CAISESGTGSHEQYF. The chain carries TRBV10-3 and TRBJ2-7, with 9 nucleotides matching TRBD1. The CDR3 loop spans 15 amino acids. CDR1 ENHRY and CDR2 SYGVKD come from the germline V gene. V dropped 0 bases and J dropped 5; count of bases not matched to a gene: 5.

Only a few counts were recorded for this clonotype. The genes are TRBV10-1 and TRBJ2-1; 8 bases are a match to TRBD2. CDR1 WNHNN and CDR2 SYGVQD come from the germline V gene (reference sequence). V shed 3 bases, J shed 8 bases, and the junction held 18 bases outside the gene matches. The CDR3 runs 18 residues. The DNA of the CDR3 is TGCGCCAGCAGTGAAAGAGTTTGGGCGGGAGGAACTCCCGATGAGCAGTTCTTC. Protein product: CASSERVWAGGTPDEQFF.

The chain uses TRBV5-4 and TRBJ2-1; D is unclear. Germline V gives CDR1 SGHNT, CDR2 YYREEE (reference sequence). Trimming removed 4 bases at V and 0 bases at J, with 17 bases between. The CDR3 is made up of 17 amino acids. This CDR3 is CASSPRSGLSSYNEQFF. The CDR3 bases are TGTGCCAGCAGCCCTCGAAGTGGGTTAAGCTCCTACAATGAGCAGTTCTTC. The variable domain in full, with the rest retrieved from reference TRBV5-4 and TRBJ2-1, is ETGVTQSPTHLIKTRGQQVTLRCSSQSGHNTVSWYQQALGQGPQFIFQYYREEENGRGNFPPRFSGLQFPNYSSELNVNALELDDSALYLCASSPRSGLSSYNEQFFGPGTRLTVL.

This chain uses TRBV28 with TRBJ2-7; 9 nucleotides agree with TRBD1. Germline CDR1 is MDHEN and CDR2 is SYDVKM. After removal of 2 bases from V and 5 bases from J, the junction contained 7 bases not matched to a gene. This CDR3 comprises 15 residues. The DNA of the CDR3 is TGTGCCAGCAGTTTAGGGGGACAGGGAATAAACGAGCAGTACTTC. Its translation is CASSLGGQGINEQYF.

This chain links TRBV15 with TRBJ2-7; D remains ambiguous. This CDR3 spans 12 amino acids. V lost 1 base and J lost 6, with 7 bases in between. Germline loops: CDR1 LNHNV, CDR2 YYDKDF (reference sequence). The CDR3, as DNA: TGTGCCACCAGCAGAGCGCTCTCCGAGCAGTACTTC. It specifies CATSRALSEQYF.

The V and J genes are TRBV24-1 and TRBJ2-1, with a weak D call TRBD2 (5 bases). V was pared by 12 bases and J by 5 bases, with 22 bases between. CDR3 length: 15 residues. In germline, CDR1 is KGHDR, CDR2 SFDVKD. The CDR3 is CAVSAGGTINNEQFF. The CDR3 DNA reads TGTGCCGTATCCGCGGGTGGCACCATCAACAATGAGCAGTTCTTC.

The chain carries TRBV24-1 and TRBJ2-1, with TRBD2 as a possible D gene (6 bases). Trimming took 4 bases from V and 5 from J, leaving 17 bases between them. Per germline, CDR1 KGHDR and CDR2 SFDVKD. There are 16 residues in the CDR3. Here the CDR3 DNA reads TGTGCCACCAGTGACCCCGTAGCGGCTTCAAACAATGAGCAGTTCTTC. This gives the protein CATSDPVAASNNEQFF.

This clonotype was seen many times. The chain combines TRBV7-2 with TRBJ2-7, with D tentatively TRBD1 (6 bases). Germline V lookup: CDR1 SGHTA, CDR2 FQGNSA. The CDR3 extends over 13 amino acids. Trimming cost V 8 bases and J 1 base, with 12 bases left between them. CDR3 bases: TGTGCCAGCGGGGGCCGAAAATCCTACGAGCAGTACTTC. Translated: CASGGRKSYEQYF.

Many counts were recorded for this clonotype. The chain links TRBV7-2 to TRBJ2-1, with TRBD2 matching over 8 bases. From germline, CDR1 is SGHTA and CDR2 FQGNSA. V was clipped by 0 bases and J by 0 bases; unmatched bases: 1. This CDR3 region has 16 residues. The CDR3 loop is CASSLAAGGSYNEQFF. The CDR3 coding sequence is TGTGCCAGCAGCTTAGCGGCGGGAGGCTCCTACAATGAGCAGTTCTTC.

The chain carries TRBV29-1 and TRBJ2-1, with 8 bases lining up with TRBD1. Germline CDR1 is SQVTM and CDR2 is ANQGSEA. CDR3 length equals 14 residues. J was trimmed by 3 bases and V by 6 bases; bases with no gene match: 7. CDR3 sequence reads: CSVKGQVSYNEQFF. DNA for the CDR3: TGCAGCGTCAAGGGACAGGTTAGCTACAATGAGCAGTTCTTC.

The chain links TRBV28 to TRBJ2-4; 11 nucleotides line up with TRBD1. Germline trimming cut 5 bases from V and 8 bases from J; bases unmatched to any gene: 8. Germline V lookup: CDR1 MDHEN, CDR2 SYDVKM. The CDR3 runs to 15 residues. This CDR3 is CASSPWTGGADIQYF. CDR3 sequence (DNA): TGTGCCAGCAGTCCCTGGACAGGGGGCGCGGACATTCAGTACTTC. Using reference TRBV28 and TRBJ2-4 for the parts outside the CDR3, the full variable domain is DVKVTQSSRYLVKRTGEKVFLECVQDMDHENMFWYRQDPGLGLRLIYFSYDVKMKEKGDIPEGYSVSREKKERFSLILESASTNQTSMYLCASSPWTGGADIQYFGAGTRLSVL.

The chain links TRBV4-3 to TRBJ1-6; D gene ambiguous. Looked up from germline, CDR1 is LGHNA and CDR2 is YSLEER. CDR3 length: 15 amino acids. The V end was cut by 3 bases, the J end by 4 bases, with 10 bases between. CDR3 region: CASSQGLGYNSPLHF. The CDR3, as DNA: TGCGCCAGCAGCCAGGGCCTGGGTTATAATTCACCCCTCCACTTT.

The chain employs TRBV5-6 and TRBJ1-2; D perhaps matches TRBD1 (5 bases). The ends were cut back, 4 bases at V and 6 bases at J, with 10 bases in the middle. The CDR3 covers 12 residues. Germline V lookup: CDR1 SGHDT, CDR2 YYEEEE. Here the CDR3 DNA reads TGTGCCAGCAGCCCGGAGGACAATGGCTACACCTTC. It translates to CASSPEDNGYTF.

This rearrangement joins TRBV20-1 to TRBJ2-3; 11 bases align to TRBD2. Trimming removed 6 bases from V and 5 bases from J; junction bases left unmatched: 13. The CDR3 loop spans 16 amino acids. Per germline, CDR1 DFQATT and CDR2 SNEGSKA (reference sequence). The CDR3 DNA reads TGCAGTGCGAAAATAGCGGGGGGGCCCCCGGTAGATACGCAGTATTTT. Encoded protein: CSAKIAGGPPVDTQYF.

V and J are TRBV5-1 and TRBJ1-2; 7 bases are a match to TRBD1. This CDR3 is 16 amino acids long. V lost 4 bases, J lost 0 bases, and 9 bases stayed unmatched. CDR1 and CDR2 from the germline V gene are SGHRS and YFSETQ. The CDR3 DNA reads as TGCGCCAGCAGCCCCGGGACAGTTCGAGCTAACTATGGCTACACCTTC. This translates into CASSPGTVRANYGYTF.

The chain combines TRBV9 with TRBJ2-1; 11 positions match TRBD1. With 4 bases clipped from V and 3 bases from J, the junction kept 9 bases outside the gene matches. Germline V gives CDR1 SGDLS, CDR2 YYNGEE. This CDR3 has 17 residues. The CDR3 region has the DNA TGTGCCAGCAGCCTATGGACAGGGGGCGACTTCTACAATGAGCAGTTCTTC. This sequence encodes CASSLWTGGDFYNEQFF.

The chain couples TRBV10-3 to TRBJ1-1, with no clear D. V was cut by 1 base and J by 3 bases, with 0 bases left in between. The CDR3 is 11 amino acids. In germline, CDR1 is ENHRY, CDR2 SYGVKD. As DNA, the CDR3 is TGTGCCATCAGTGAGTACACTGAAGCTTTCTTT. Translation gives CAISEYTEAFF.

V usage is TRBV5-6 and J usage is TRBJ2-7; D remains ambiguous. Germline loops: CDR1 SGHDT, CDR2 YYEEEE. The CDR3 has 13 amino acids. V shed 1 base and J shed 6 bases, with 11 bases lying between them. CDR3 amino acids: CASSLRVPGEQYF. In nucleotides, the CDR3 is TGTGCCAGCAGCTTGAGGGTCCCTGGCGAGCAGTACTTC. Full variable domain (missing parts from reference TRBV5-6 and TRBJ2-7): DAGVTQSPTHLIKTRGQQVTLRCSPKSGHDTVSWYQQALGQGPQFIFQYYEEEERQRGNFPDRFSGHQFPNYSSELNVNALLLGDSALYLCASSLRVPGEQYFGPGTRLTVT.